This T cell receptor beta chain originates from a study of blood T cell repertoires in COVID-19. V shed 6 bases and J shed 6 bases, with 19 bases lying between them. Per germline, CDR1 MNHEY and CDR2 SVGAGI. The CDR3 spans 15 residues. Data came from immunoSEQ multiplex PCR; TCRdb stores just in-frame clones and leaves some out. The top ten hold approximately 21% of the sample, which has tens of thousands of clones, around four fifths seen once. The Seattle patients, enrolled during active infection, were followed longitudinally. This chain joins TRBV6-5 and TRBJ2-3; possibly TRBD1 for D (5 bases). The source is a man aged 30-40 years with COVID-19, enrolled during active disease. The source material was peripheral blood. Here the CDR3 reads CASSDRRSFGDTQYF. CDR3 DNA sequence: TGTGCCAGCAGCGACAGACGGAGCTTCGGGGATACGCAGTATTTT.